A selection of T cell receptor beta chains follows, all from one sample in a study of response to subunit inactivated influenza vaccine. TCRdb re-called the RT-PCR reads with MiXCR, one entry per CDR3 protein. In the table there are 550,000 to 650,000 distinct CDR3 sequences, roughly 10% of which are singletons. The specimen was PBMCs from blood, collected on the day of vaccination. Every receptor here comes from a man in his forties or fifties who received an inactivated influenza vaccine. Both conserved end residues are part of each CDR3. D genes are given only for firm matches. A clone size is listed for some rows: how often the clone was seen (once, few, many), or a class if it is expanded.

clone_size cdr3_length j_call v_call d_call cdr3_nt cdr3_aa
- 15 TRBJ2-3 TRBV5-6 TRBD2 TGTGCCAGCAGCTGGACTAGCGGGACAACAGATACGCAGTATTTT CASSWTSGTTDTQYF
few 16 TRBJ2-1 TRBV6-2/TRBV6-3 TRBD1 TGTGCCAGCAGTTACTCGGGACAGGGAGTATACAATGAGCAGTTCTTC CASSYSGQGVYNEQFF
few 14 TRBJ1-2 TRBV6-1 TRBD1 TGTGCCAGCAGCCCAAGGCCAGGGGGCTTTGGCTACACCTTC CASSPRPGGFGYTF
- 15 TRBJ2-2 TRBV10-3 TRBD2 TGTGCCATCAGTGGGGAGCGGGACCCCCCCGGGGAGCTGTTTTTT CAISGERDPPGELFF
few 15 TRBJ2-2 TRBV28 - TGTGCCAGCAGTTTCCTAGCGACAGACACCGGGGAGCTGTTTTTT CASSFLATDTGELFF
- 14 TRBJ1-4 TRBV6-4 TRBD1 TGTGCCAGCAGTAAGGGACAGGGAAACGAAAAACTGTTTTTT CASSKGQGNEKLFF
few 15 TRBJ1-5 TRBV6-5 TRBD1 TGTGCCAGCAGTTACGGGGACAGAACTAATCAGCCCCAGCATTTT CASSYGDRTNQPQHF
many 14 TRBJ2-2 TRBV27 - TGTGCCAGCAGTTTAACGGGATCGAATGCGGAGCTGTTTTTT CASSLTGSNAELFF
few 15 TRBJ2-2 TRBV20-1 - TGCAGTGCTAGCCCACGCAGGGGGGTAACCGGGGAGCTGTTTTTT CSASPRRGVTGELFF
many 15 TRBJ2-7 TRBV5-1 - TGCGCCAGCAGCTTGGGGACGGGCACTACCTACGAGCAGTACTTC CASSLGTGTTYEQYF
- 16 TRBJ2-3 TRBV7-9 TRBD2 TGTGCCAGCAGCTTTCGACTAGCAGAGAGCACAGATACGCAGTATTTT CASSFRLAESTDTQYF
- 12 TRBJ2-1 TRBV30 - TGTGCCTGGAGTCCTCCCTACAATGAGCAGTTCTTC CAWSPPYNEQFF
few 15 TRBJ2-7 TRBV6-2/TRBV6-3 - TGTGCCAGCAGTTACGACGTAGCACAATTTAACGAGCAGTACTTC CASSYDVAQFNEQYF
many 15 TRBJ2-3 TRBV28 - TGTGCCAGCAGTTTAGCGCTCGATAGCACAGATACGCAGTATTTT CASSLALDSTDTQYF
many 17 TRBJ2-7 TRBV28 TRBD2 TGTGCCAGCAGTTTACCCCTGGGGACTAGCGGGAGATACGAGCAGTACTTC CASSLPLGTSGRYEQYF
- 15 TRBJ2-5 TRBV7-2 TRBD2 TGTGCCAGCAGCCCCCTAGCGGGAGTCCGGGAGACCCAGTACTTC CASSPLAGVRETQYF
- 16 TRBJ2-5 TRBV3-1 TRBD2 TGTGCCAGCAGCCATCTAGCGGGAGGGCCGGGGGAGACCCAGTACTTC CASSHLAGGPGETQYF
few 17 TRBJ2-1 TRBV9 TRBD2 TGTGCCAGCAGCGATGGGACTAGCGGAAGCTCCTACAATGAGCAGTTCTTC CASSDGTSGSSYNEQFF
few 14 TRBJ1-1 TRBV12-3/TRBV12-4 - TGTGCCAGCAGTTTCGGCAGTAGAAACACTGAAGCTTTCTTT CASSFGSRNTEAFF
many 11 TRBJ2-1 TRBV4-1 - TGCGCCAGCAGCCAAGTTTACCGGGCCGACTTC CASSQVYRADF
- 16 TRBJ2-5 TRBV3-1 TRBD2 TGTGCCAGCAGCCACCTCCTAGCGGGGAGTCAAGAGACCCAGTACTTC CASSHLLAGSQETQYF
many 13 TRBJ1-1 TRBV10-3 - TGTGCCATCACCCCGGGACAGAACACTGAAGCTTTCTTT CAITPGQNTEAFF
- 10 TRBJ2-1 TRBV29-1 - TGCAGCGTTGAAGACGGGAATGAGTTCTTC CSVEDGNEFF
few 14 TRBJ2-1 TRBV7-8 - TGTGCCAGCAGCTTTATTGCGGGGAGGAATGAGCAGTTCTTC CASSFIAGRNEQFF
- 14 TRBJ2-7 TRBV7-9 - TGTGCCAGCAGCTTAGCGACCGCATCCTACGAGCAGTACTTC CASSLATASYEQYF
many 15 TRBJ1-3 TRBV4-1 - TGCGCCAGCAGCCAGGGAATGGGCTCTGGAAACACCATATATTTT CASSQGMGSGNTIYF
- 13 TRBJ2-1 TRBV19 - TGTGCCAGTAGTATAGATAACCACAGCCTCCAGTTCTTC CASSIDNHSLQFF
- 15 TRBJ2-1 TRBV4-3 - TGCGCCAGCAGCCAAGATCTCGGAACTTTTCCCCCGTTGTGCTTC CASSQDLGTFPPLCF
- 16 TRBJ2-5 TRBV6-1 TRBD2 TGTGCCAGCAGAGAAACCCCGGGACTAGCGGGGGAGACCCAGTACTTC CASRETPGLAGETQYF
- 14 TRBJ2-7 TRBV9 - TGTGCCAGCAGCAGGGACGCCCGGCGTGACGAGCAGTACTTC CASSRDARRDEQYF
- 15 TRBJ2-1 TRBV6-1 TRBD2 TGTGCCAGCAGCCGAACGGGACTAGCGGACAATGAGCAGTTCTTC CASSRTGLADNEQFF
- 14 TRBJ1-2 TRBV28 - TGTGCCAGCAGTTTTCTCGGCCCTAACTATGGCTACACCTTC CASSFLGPNYGYTF
few 14 TRBJ2-2 TRBV20-1 - TGCAGTGGCATGGCCCCGGAGCGCACCGGGGAGCTGTTTTTT CSGMAPERTGELFF
few 15 TRBJ1-3 TRBV30 - TGTGCCTGGAGTGTAGGGCCAGTCTCTGGAAACACCATATATTTT CAWSVGPVSGNTIYF
- 13 TRBJ2-7 TRBV12-3/TRBV12-4 TRBD1 TGTGCCAGCAGCCCGGACAGGTGGAGCGAGCAGTACTTC CASSPDRWSEQYF
many 17 TRBJ2-2 TRBV20-1 - TGCAGTGCTACCCGAGGAGGAGGGGGGGAGGGCACCGGGGAGCTGTTTTTT CSATRGGGGEGTGELFF